This TCR beta chain was recorded in a study of early stage breast cancer tumors (dated by TCRdb to about 2017). Study-level background: Of the 15 to 20 invasive breast tumors, roughly 12 were found to be estrogen receptor-positive, progesterone receptor-positive and HER2-negative. Of the approximately twelve ER+/PR+/HER2- tumors, eight were classified as invasive ductal carcinomas and four as invasive lobular carcinomas. On average, each sample got about 9-fold read coverage. A total of 2,651,842 templates, representing 1,097,674 unique clonotypes, were detected across all samples.

With regard to this clone: Its antigen is currently not known. Base-call qualities are not available, and no considerably larger clone is one nucleotide away.

Broad study findings and their caveats: The small cohort size prevented analysis by tumor subtype. Enriched TCRB sequences shared across patients were mostly commonly generated sequences, unlikely to play an important role in the tumor microenvironment. Bulk genomic DNA sequencing of unsorted cells missed chain pairing and functional markers such as CD4, CD8 and FOXP3. Greater similarity was observed between blood and normal breast repertoires than between blood and tumor repertoires, and tumor was distinguished from normal in about 85% of the 16 patients when each tissue was compared with blood. Tumors showed about 2.4-fold higher T cell density and higher clonality than adjacent normal breast tissue.

The junction shows trimming of 3 bases on V and 2 bases on J, plus 11 bases between the germline ends. CDR1 and CDR2, looked up from the germline V gene, are SNHLY and FYNNEI. Including cysteine and phenylalanine, the CDR3 has 15 amino acids. The retained sequence is limited to the CDR3, 45 bases, with the frame set at the first base. Dicing about 18-50 mg of tumor tissue typically produced more than 2.5 ug of DNA. The study profiled bulk TCR beta-chain repertoires in matched peripheral blood, tumor and adjacent normal breast tissue taken from approximately 15 patients with early-stage breast cancer. After resection, tumor tissue identified by eye was cut out and put into prechilled RNAlater. Using a TissueLyser II, 20-50 mg of tumor tissue was diced and homogenized in RLTplus buffer with beta-mercaptoethanol and antifoaming agent. Genomic DNA was extracted with the Qiagen AllPrep DNA/RNA Mini kit.

Two independent genomic DNA replicates were amplified for each sample, with around 0.5 ug used for blood and around 1.5 ug for tumor or normal breast. TCRB sequencing of genomic DNA was carried out with the ImmunoSeq Intro kit according to the manufacturer's instructions. For absolute quantification, the roughly 30-cycle multiplex PCR included proprietary primers along with spike-in control sequences. Single-end 150-bp reads were used to sequence an 87-bp fragment spanning the CDR3 and the flanking V and J genes. Seven samples, each with two replicates, were multiplexed per lane of an Illumina MiSeq using version 3.0 chemistry. The authors processed their data as follows. The vendor's proprietary pipeline handled the raw data processing, merging both replicates into a single result for each sample. To define clonotypes, the study grouped productive rearrangements that shared the V-gene family, CDR3 amino acid sequence and J-gene segment. Clonality was calculated as 1 minus the normalized Shannon entropy (Pielou evenness) of TCRB abundances. T cell density was estimated by dividing total templates by the number of input cells inferred from the DNA input amount. Total repertoire diversity and clonality were estimated with Recon using default parameters. Tumor-enriched clonotypes were defined as having over 0.1% abundance in tumor and at least 32-fold higher abundance than in normal breast. The source is immuneACCESS, and TCRdb retained only in-frame sequences with V and J called. Part of the clones is not carried over; for the studies checked, unresolved V genes explain less than half of this, and the remainder is unexplained. V and J calls and clone size are given by that table; D and trimming were obtained from the DNA. The sample data list some 24,000 clones, and roughly two thirds of these were observed just once. The ten largest clones take up over 9.5% of the sample.

The receptor's source is a person aged 60 to 70 with breast cancer. The chain couples TRBV2 to TRBJ1-5; 5 matching bases give a weak D call of TRBD1. The sample comprised breast tumor tissue. Here the CDR3 is given as CASSERGGGNQPQHF. At the DNA level, the sequence is TGTGCCAGCAGTGAGCGCGGGGGTGGCAATCAGCCCCAGCATTTT.